This TCR beta chain comes out of a study of blood T cell repertoires in COVID-19 (TCRdb year 2020). Regarding the complete study: Samples from collaborators originated in the United States, Italy and Spain and spanned both the acute and convalescent phases of COVID-19. A de-identified subject ID, COVID-19 status, age in years and sex were almost always included in the sample metadata. Where available, HLA class I and class II types were obtained from metadata supplied by the sample provider rather than from assay-based typing. Samples were obtained from the ongoing ImmuneRACE study (first 160 participants) and from roughly 1,300 subjects provided by 6 global collaborators. The prospective study material was composed of cDNA or gDNA derived from T cells, B-cell-depleted T cells, or PBMCs. The dataset comprised deeply sampled blood TCRbeta repertoires from subjects exposed to, actively infected with, or recovered from COVID-19. The repertoires were released in a freely available public database intended as a resource for research on the immune response to SARS-CoV-2.

What the authors observed across the whole study: The quantity of clinical and demographic metadata differed by source and by participant and was supplied without curation.

Trimming removed 2 bases from V and 5 bases from J; the gene matches leave 1 base unexplained. Reading the germline V gene gives CDR1 KGHSH and CDR2 LQKENI. The cysteine opens and the phenylalanine closes a CDR3 of 15 amino acids. The kept DNA is CDR3 alone, 45 bases in frame from the first base. The immunoSEQ Assay, a bias-controlled multiplex PCR, was used to amplify TCRbeta CDR3 regions from genomic DNA. The paper's processing steps were these. The number of nucleated cells in each sample was estimated from the amplification of reference gene primers within the assay. To quantify the absolute abundance of each unique TCRbeta CDR3 rearrangement, sequence reads were collapsed and filtered. For each sample, productive Simpson clonality was calculated as the square root of Simpson's diversity index across productive rearrangements. This immuneACCESS table, as held by TCRdb, lists in-frame sequences with V and J called but not all clones. Of the missing ones, under half trace to an unresolved V gene in checked studies; the others have no known cause. V and J calls and clone size are those listed in that table; D and trimming were worked out from the DNA. This sample comprises over 150,000 clones, around four fifths of them detected only once. In total, the top ten clones hold roughly 2% of the sample.

Each collaborating institution followed its own protocols to collect whole blood in K2EDTA tubes. For TCRbeta analysis, collaborators shipped samples as frozen whole blood, isolated PBMCs, or DNA extracted from either of those sample types. Concerning this clone itself: The target of this receptor is not known. Base qualities are not provided; no much larger clone lies one nucleotide away.

The sequenced material came from peripheral blood. This receptor chain uses TRBV18 and TRBJ2-3, with 13 bases aligning to TRBD2. The sequence was obtained from a woman aged 80 or over with acute or convalescent COVID-19. The CDR3 here reads CASSPGLAGVDTQYF. The DNA sequence is as follows: TGTGCCAGCTCACCAGGACTAGCGGGAGTAGATACGCAGTATTTT. Full variable domain (CDR3 extended with the reference TRBV18 and TRBJ2-3 proteins): NAGVMQNPRHLVRRRGQEARLRCSPMKGHSHVYWYRQLPEEGLKFMVYLQKENIIDESGMPKERFSAEFPKEGPSILRIQQVVRGDSAAYFCASSPGLAGVDTQYFGPGTRLTVL.